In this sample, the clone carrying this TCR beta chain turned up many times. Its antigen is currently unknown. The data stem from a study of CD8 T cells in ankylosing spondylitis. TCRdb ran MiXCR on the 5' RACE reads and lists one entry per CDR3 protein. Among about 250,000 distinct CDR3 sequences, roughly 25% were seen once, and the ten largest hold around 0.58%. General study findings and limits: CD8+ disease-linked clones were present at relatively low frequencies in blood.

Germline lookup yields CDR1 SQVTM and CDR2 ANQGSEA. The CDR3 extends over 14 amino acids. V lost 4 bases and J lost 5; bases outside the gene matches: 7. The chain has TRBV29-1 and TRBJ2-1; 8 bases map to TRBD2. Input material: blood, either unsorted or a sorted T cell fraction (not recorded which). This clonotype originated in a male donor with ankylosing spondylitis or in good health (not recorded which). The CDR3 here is CSVGRLAKDNEQFF. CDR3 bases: TGCAGCGTTGGGCGACTAGCGAAAGACAATGAGCAGTTCTTC.